Listed below are T cell receptor beta chains from one sample, sequenced in a study of blood T cell repertoires in COVID-19. Assay: immunoSEQ multiplex PCR; the TCRdb copy retains only in-frame clones and omits some. Of about 110,000 clones in the sample, around 90% are singletons; the top ten hold approximately 1.3%. Specimen: peripheral blood. All receptors come from a woman in her twenties or thirties with acute or convalescent COVID-19. Each CDR3 is given with its conserved first and last residue. D genes are given only for firm matches. Clone sizes are given selectively: once, few, many, or a class where the clone is expanded.

v_gene	j_gene	abundance	len	d_gene	CDR3nt	CDR3aa
TRBV15	TRBJ1-4	NA	16	TRBD1	TGTGCCACCAGCAGAGGAGGGACAGGGGCTAATGAAAAACTGTTTTTT	CATSRGGTGANEKLFF
TRBV7-2	TRBJ2-3	NA	18	TRBD1	TGTGCCAGCAGCTTATACCCCCTCGGACAGGGCCGCACAGATACGCAGTATTTT	CASSLYPLGQGRTDTQYF
TRBV5-1	TRBJ2-7	NA	15	TRBD2	TGCGCCAGCAGCTTGGCCGCAGGGAGGGCTGGGGAGCAGTACTTC	CASSLAAGRAGEQYF
TRBV9	TRBJ1-3	NA	15	NA	TGTGCCAGCAGCGTATCAGGGGCTGCTCGGAACACCATATATTTT	CASSVSGAARNTIYF
TRBV9	TRBJ1-6	NA	14	NA	TGTGCCAGCAGCCCCGACCTAGTTAATTCACCCCTCCACTTT	CASSPDLVNSPLHF
TRBV6-5	TRBJ1-5	NA	12	TRBD1	TGTGCCACCGGGACAGGCAATCAGCCCCAGCATTTT	CATGTGNQPQHF
TRBV7-3	TRBJ1-1	NA	17	NA	TGTGCCAGCAGCTCCCAACAGCCGGGGGTCGGCGGCACTGAAGCTTTCTTT	CASSSQQPGVGGTEAFF
TRBV19	TRBJ1-2	NA	15	NA	TGTGCCAGTAGTTCCACATTGGAGCGATACTATGGCTACACCTTC	CASSSTLERYYGYTF
TRBV5-8	TRBJ1-2	NA	16	TRBD1	TGTGCCAGCCGAATCCGGGACAGGAGAACACTCTATGGCTACACCTTC	CASRIRDRRTLYGYTF
TRBV11-2	TRBJ1-4	NA	15	NA	TGTGCCAGCAGCTTAGATGGAGCAACTAATGAAAAACTGTTTTTT	CASSLDGATNEKLFF
TRBV14	TRBJ2-7	once	14	NA	TGTGCCAGCAGCCAAGAGGGGAGTTACTACGAGCAGTACTTC	CASSQEGSYYEQYF
TRBV4-3	TRBJ2-2	NA	16	TRBD2	TGCGCCAGCAGCCGAGCACTAGCGGCGAACACCGGGGAGCTGTTTTTT	CASSRALAANTGELFF
TRBV29-1	TRBJ1-2	NA	13	NA	TGCAGCGTTGCCCCGACAGCTAACTATGGCTACACCTTC	CSVAPTANYGYTF
TRBV28	TRBJ1-2	once	15	TRBD1	TGTGCCAGCAGTTTTGACAGGGCCGGCCACTATGGCTACACCTTC	CASSFDRAGHYGYTF
TRBV9	TRBJ2-7	few	15	TRBD2	TGTGCCAGCAGCGCTCTAGCGGGGGTTACCTACGAGCAGTACTTC	CASSALAGVTYEQYF
TRBV10-3	TRBJ1-1	NA	14	NA	TGTGCCATCAGGCGGACAGAGATGAACACTGAAGCTTTCTTT	CAIRRTEMNTEAFF
TRBV28	TRBJ2-7	once	14	TRBD2	TGTGCCAGCAGTCTGACTAGCGGGAGCTTCAAGCAGTACTTC	CASSLTSGSFKQYF
TRBV14	TRBJ2-1	NA	16	TRBD2	TGTGCCAGCAGGCAAGCCGGGACTAGCGCCGGCAATGAGCAGTTCTTC	CASRQAGTSAGNEQFF
TRBV24-1	TRBJ1-1	NA	13	NA	TGTGCCACCAGCGCCCTAGGGAACACTGAAGCTTTCTTT	CATSALGNTEAFF
TRBV28	TRBJ2-7	few	12	NA	TGTGCCAGCAACAGGGAATCCTACGAGCAGTACTTC	CASNRESYEQYF
TRBV4-3	TRBJ2-1	NA	15	TRBD2	TGCGCCAGCAGCCAAGATTTGGCAGCGGGAGGTGAGCAGTTCTTC	CASSQDLAAGGEQFF
TRBV29-1	TRBJ2-1	NA	15	NA	TGCAGCGTGCGCAACAGGGAGAGCTCCTACAATGAGCAGTTCTTC	CSVRNRESSYNEQFF
TRBV5-4	TRBJ1-4	NA	16	TRBD1	TGTGCCAGCAGCGCGACAGGGGGTCCAACTAATGAAAAACTGTTTTTT	CASSATGGPTNEKLFF
TRBV18	TRBJ2-1	NA	15	NA	TGTGCCAGCTCACCACCGGGGCTAGAGTACAATGAGCAGTTCTTC	CASSPPGLEYNEQFF